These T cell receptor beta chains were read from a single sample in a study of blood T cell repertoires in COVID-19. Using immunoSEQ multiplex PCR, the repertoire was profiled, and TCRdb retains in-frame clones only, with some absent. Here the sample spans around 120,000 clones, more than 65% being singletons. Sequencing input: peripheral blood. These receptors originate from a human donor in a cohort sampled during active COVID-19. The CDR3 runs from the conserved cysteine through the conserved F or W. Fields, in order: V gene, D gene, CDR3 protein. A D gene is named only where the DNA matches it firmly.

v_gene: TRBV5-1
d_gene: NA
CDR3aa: CASSPWPNRHPSGANVLTF

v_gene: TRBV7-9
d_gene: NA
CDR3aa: CASRELNEKLFF

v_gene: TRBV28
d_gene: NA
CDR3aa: CASSSPEGGAYGYTF

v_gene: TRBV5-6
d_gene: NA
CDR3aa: CASSLEAGSTTSYEQYF

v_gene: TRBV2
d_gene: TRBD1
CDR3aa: CASSDRLPGQGSEQYF

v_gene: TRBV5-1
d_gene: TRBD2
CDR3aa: CASSPRWAGEAVNVVKNIQYF

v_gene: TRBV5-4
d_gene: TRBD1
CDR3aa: CASSPGQGSGNEQFF

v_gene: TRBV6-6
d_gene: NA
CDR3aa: CASSRGGTNSPLHF

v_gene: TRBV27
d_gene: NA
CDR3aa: CASSLRTDYQPQHF

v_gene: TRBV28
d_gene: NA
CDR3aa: CASSPTNYGYTF

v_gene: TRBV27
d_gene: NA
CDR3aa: CASRTGAGWDTQYF

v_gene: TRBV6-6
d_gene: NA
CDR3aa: CASILESGKAEAFF

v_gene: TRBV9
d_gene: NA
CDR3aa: CASSVGTGRTRTGELFF

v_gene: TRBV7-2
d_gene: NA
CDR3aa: CASSKRDQETQYF

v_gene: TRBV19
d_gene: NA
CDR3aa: CASSIWSGERISNQPQHF

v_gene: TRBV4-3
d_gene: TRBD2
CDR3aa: CASSQEGLADYNEQFF

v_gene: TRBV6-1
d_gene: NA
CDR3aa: CASSESEGGSYEQYF

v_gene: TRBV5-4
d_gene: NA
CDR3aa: CASSLRTDLNEKLFF

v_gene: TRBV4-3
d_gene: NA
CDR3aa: CASSQVAGTGELFF

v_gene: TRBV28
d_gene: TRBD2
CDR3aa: CASSLWASGSREQYF

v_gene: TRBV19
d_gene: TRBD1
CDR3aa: CASNEGGWRLSGANVLTF

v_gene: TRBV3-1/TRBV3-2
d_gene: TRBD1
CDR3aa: CASSHGQGRTEAFF

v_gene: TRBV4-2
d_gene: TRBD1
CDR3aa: CASSQITGGTEAFF

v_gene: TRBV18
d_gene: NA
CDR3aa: CASSPRYGNTEAFF

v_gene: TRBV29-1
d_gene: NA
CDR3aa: CSVEPGLGNIQYF

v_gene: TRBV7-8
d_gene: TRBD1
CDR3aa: CASSLDRGLYNEQFF

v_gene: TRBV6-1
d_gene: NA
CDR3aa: CASSVSLGWGNQPQHF

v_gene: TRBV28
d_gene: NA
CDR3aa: CASRYLDTQYF

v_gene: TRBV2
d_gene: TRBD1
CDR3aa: CASRRDSQTIEKLFF

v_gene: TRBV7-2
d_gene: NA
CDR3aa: CASSPRYNSYEQYF

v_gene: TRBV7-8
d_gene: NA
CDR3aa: CASSLWQNTDTQYF

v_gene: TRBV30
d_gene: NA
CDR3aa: CAWSREALPEAFF

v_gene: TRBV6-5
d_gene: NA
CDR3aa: CASSYYRSEGNEQFF

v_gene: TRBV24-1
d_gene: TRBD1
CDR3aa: CATSDFNTGVNTGELFF

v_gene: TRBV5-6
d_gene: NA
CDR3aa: CASSYFLSNQPQHF

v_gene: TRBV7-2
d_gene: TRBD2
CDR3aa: CASSLPSSGGYNEQFF

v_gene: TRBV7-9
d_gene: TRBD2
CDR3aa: CASSSPTSGGPPGQYF

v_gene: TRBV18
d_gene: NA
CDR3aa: CASSPWSRSGNTIYF

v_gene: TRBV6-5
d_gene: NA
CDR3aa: CASSFRDTNTEAFF

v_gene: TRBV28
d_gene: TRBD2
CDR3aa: CASSPFGRASGRAETQYF

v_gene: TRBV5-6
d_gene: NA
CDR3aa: CASFAGRRTYEQYF

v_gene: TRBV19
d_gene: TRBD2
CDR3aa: CASSLRTSGVSYEQYF

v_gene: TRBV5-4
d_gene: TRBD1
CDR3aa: CASHEGTGDTNTGELFF

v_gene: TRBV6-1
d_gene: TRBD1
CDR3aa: CASSEGQGEGTDTQYF

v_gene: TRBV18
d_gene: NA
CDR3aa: CASSPTLAHGVGEQFF

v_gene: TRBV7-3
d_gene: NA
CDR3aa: CASSLAPLGGTEAFF

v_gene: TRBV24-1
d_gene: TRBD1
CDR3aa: CATSEQGTGQGTDTQYF

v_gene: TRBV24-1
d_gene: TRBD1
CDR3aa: CATSDPGGLTGELFF

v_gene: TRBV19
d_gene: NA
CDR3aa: CASSPRRGYTEAFF

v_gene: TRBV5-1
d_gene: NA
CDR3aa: CASSLGGDSAYNEQFF

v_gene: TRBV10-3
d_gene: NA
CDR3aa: CAISGTGGYTF

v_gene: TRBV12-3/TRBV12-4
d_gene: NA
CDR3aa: CASSFSGQTEAFF

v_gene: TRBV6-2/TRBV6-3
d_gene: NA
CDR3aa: CASSYSLQHNQPQHF

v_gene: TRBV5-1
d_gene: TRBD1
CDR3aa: CASRRQGTYNEQFF